Following are 25 T cell receptor beta chains from one sample sequenced in a study of PD-L1 blockade in urothelial cancer. Time point meaning: pretreatment peripheral blood. Data came from immunoSEQ multiplex PCR; TCRdb stores just in-frame clones and leaves some out. The sample lists about 52,000 clones, about 68% occurring once. The sequenced sample was PBMCs, obtained around atezolizumab (anti-PD-L1) treatment. These receptors were collected from a man between 65 and 85 years old with urothelial cancer.

The chain employs TRBV6-5 and TRBJ2-1; 9 bases agree with TRBD1. The germline CDR1 and CDR2 sequences are MNHEY and SVGAGI. With V trimmed by 0 bases and J by 7 bases, 7 bases remained unmatched. CDR3 length equals 16 residues. CDR3 residues: CASSYSFGQGRNEQFF. DNA of the CDR3: TGTGCCAGCAGTTACTCGTTTGGACAGGGGAGGAATGAGCAGTTCTTC.

This chain uses TRBV9 with TRBJ2-1; 8 nucleotides line up with TRBD1. The length of the CDR3 is 14 residues. CDR1 is SGDLS and CDR2 is YYNGEE in the germline V gene. The trim removed 3 bases at V and 6 bases at J, leaving 5 bases unmatched. The CDR3 loop reads CASSDQGAGNEQFF. In DNA form, the CDR3 reads TGTGCCAGCAGCGACCAGGGGGCAGGCAATGAGCAGTTCTTC. Based on the CDR3 plus reference TRBV9 and TRBJ2-1, the full variable domain is DSGVTQTPKHLITATGQRVTLRCSPRSGDLSVYWYQQSLDQGLQFLIQYYNGEERAKGNILERFSAQQFPDLHSELNLSSLELGDSALYFCASSDQGAGNEQFFGPGTRLTVL.

This chain uses TRBV11-3 with TRBJ2-7; D perhaps matches TRBD1 (5 bases). Germline CDR1 reads SGHNT; CDR2 reads YENEEA. CDR3 length: 15 residues. V lost 0 bases to trimming and J lost 1 base, with 10 bases between them. For the CDR3, the DNA is TGTGCCAGCAGCTTAGATCTAAGGGGATCCTACGAGCAGTACTTC. It encodes CASSLDLRGSYEQYF.

This chain connects TRBV2 to TRBJ1-4, with D possibly TRBD1 on 6 matching bases. Per the germline V gene, CDR1 is SNHLY and CDR2 is FYNNEI. The CDR3 runs 15 residues. V gave up 8 bases and J gave up 7 bases, with 20 bases separating them. The CDR3, as DNA: TGTGCCAGCTCCCGCCCGGGGGGCGAGGGTGAAAAACTGTTTTTT. The encoded protein is CASSRPGGEGEKLFF.

The chain links TRBV5-4 to TRBJ2-2; tentative D call: TRBD2 (5 bases). This CDR3 contains 15 residues. Germline V gives CDR1 SGHNT, CDR2 YYREEE (reference sequence). Trimming took 5 bases from V and 1 from J, leaving 12 bases between them. CDR3 amino acids: CASRPREQNTGELFF. The CDR3 region has the DNA TGTGCCAGCAGGCCACGGGAACAGAACACCGGGGAGCTGTTTTTT.

The J gene is TRBJ1-1, the V gene TRBV2, with 10 bases matching TRBD1. From germline, CDR1 is SNHLY and CDR2 FYNNEI. Trimming removed 6 bases from V and 4 bases from J; junction bases left unmatched: 11. The CDR3 runs to 16 residues. CDR3 bases: TGTGCCAGCAGGAGAAGGGGACAGGGGAGGGCCACTGAAGCTTTCTTT. This sequence encodes CASRRRGQGRATEAFF.

The rearrangement joins TRBV5-4 to TRBJ1-2; 9 bases map to TRBD1. Germline loops: CDR1 SGHNT, CDR2 YYREEE (reference sequence). Germline trimming cut 5 bases from V and 1 base from J; bases unmatched to any gene: 9. This CDR3 has 16 amino acids. Here the CDR3 reads CASSPATGGYNYGYTF. In DNA form, the CDR3 reads TGTGCCAGCAGTCCAGCAACAGGGGGCTATAACTATGGCTACACCTTC.

The CDR3 DNA reads TGTGCCAGCAGTGAACGGGGACAGGGGAGGGGGGGATCCTACGAGCAGTACTTC. Its translation: CASSERGQGRGGSYEQYF. The chain uses TRBV2 and TRBJ2-7, with TRBD1 identical over 10 bases. Per germline, CDR1 SNHLY and CDR2 FYNNEI. The CDR3 is 18 amino acids. V lost 2 bases, J lost 1 base, and 11 bases stayed unmatched.

The CDR3 sequence is CASSFIGQPGYTF. The CDR3 region has the DNA TGTGCCAGCAGTTTTATTGGACAGCCTGGCTACACCTTC. The rearrangement uses TRBV27 and TRBJ1-2, with a weak D call TRBD1 (6 bases). Trimming cost V 3 bases and J 7 bases, with 12 bases left between them. CDR1 MNHEY and CDR2 SMNVEV come from the germline V gene (reference sequence). There are 13 residues in the CDR3.

The rearrangement links TRBV5-8 to TRBJ2-7, with 10 bases lining up with TRBD1. CDR3 length: 15 amino acids. Germline V gene lookup returns CDR1 SGHTS and CDR2 YDEGEE. Trimming removed 4 bases from V and 4 bases from J; junction bases left unmatched: 8. The CDR3 sequence: CASSALRDRGYEQYF. The CDR3 nucleotides read TGTGCCAGCAGCGCCCTCCGGGACAGGGGTTACGAGCAGTACTTC.

The CDR3 here is CASSLGTAYNEQFF. Written as DNA, the CDR3 is TGCGCCAGCAGCCTAGGGACAGCCTACAATGAGCAGTTCTTC. The chain employs TRBV5-1 and TRBJ2-7; 7 bases agree with TRBD1. The DNA end is more similar to TRBJ2-1, so the J call may be wrong. This CDR3 contains 14 residues. Looked up from germline, CDR1 is SGHRS and CDR2 is YFSETQ.

The rearrangement links TRBV7-2 to TRBJ2-1, with a tentative D call TRBD1 (5 bases). Germline V gene data show CDR1 as SGHTA and CDR2 as FQGNSA. The CDR3 consists of 14 residues. Trimming cost V 3 bases and J 13 bases, with 19 bases left between them. DNA for the CDR3: TGTGCCAGCAGCTTTAAGCGCACGGGTACAGGTCAGTTCTTC. Amino acid sequence: CASSFKRTGTGQFF.

The table lists this clone with a few counts. This rearrangement joins TRBV21-1 to TRBJ1-5; TRBD1, the table's D call, lacks a check against the DNA. TRBV21-1 is a recognized pseudogene. The CDR3 has 16 residues. CDR3 sequence reads: CASSKEVQAPNQPQHF. CDR3 DNA sequence: TGTGCCAGCAGCAAAGAAGTACAGGCGCCCAATCAGCCCCAGCATTTT.

V and J are TRBV7-9 and TRBJ2-5; D is possibly TRBD2 (7 bases). Trimming removed 5 bases at V and 5 bases at J, with 15 bases between. The CDR3 is 14 residues long. CDR1 is SEHNR, CDR2 FQNEAQ, per germline (reference sequence). CDR3 protein: CASSPGGARETQYF. In nucleotides, the CDR3 is TGTGCCAGCAGCCCTGGGGGGGCTCGGGAGACCCAGTACTTC.

V is TRBV4-3 and J is TRBJ1-4; possible D gene TRBD1, 5 bases. The CDR3 has 14 amino acids. V gave up 0 bases and J gave up 14 bases, with 16 bases separating them. The V gene's germline CDR1 is LGHNA and CDR2 YSLEER. CDR3 nucleotide sequence: TGCGCCAGCAGCCAAGATTATGAGGTGGGGGGGCTGTTTTTT. Translating it yields CASSQDYEVGGLFF.

CDR3 nucleotide sequence: TGTGCCAGCAGCCGGACAGGGTCGGGGACCGGGGAGCTGTTTTTT. Residues: CASSRTGSGTGELFF. The gene calls are TRBV11-2 and TRBJ2-2; 8 nucleotides match TRBD1. Unmatched junction bases numbered 7, after V lost 5 bases and J lost 5 bases. The CDR3 sequence is 15 residues long. Germline CDR1 and CDR2: SGHAT and FQNNGV.

The rearrangement uses TRBV5-1 and TRBJ2-5, with TRBD2 matching 11 bases. This CDR3 has 15 amino acids. Per the germline V gene, CDR1 is SGHRS and CDR2 is YFSETQ. With V trimmed by 4 bases and J by 2 bases, 4 bases remained unmatched. This chain's CDR3 is CASSMTSGTQETQYF. The CDR3, as DNA: TGCGCCAGCAGCATGACTAGCGGGACTCAAGAGACCCAGTACTTC.

The chain is built from TRBV9 and TRBJ2-3; a possible D gene is TRBD1 (9 bases). With 2 bases removed from V and 2 bases from J, the gap between germline ends came to 27 bases. The germline V gene encodes CDR1 SGDLS and CDR2 YYNGEE. CDR3 length: 20 amino acids. CDR3 DNA sequence: TGTGCCAGCAGCGTGGGGACAGGGCCGGGACTAGTTGGTTACACAGATACGCAGTATTTT. This gives the protein CASSVGTGPGLVGYTDTQYF.

CDR3 sequence (DNA): TGTGCCAGCAGTCCTAAAGGGACCCGGACTAGCGGGGGGGCATTGGGGACCCAGTACTTC. Translated, it gives CASSPKGTRTSGGALGTQYF. The rearrangement joins TRBV27 to TRBJ2-5; 15 nucleotides line up with TRBD2. This CDR3 region has 20 residues. Germline assignment: CDR1 MNHEY and CDR2 SMNVEV (reference sequence). V gave up 5 bases and J gave up 7 bases; unmatched junction bases: 20.

Of note for this clone: The same CDR3 arises from other DNA sequences in this sample as well. The V and J genes are TRBV11-2 and TRBJ2-7; 13 bases line up with TRBD2. Germline V gene sequence: CDR1 SGHAT, CDR2 FQNNGV. This CDR3 comprises 15 residues. V lost 4 bases to trimming and J lost 1 base; unmatched junction nucleotides: 1. CDR3 protein: CASSSGLAGSYEQYF. DNA for the CDR3: TGTGCCAGCAGCTCGGGACTAGCGGGGTCCTACGAGCAGTACTTC.

Turning to this clone: Other DNA sequences within the sample encode an identical CDR3. V is TRBV5-1 and J is TRBJ2-1, with 11 bases matching TRBD1. CDR3 length: 15 residues. CDR1 is SGHRS and CDR2 is YFSETQ in the germline V gene. The J segment lost 7 bases and the V segment lost 3 bases, leaving 6 bases of the junction unmatched. The CDR3 is CASSSGQGARNEQFF. For the CDR3, the DNA is TGCGCCAGCAGCTCTGGACAGGGGGCGCGGAATGAGCAGTTCTTC.

CDR3 loop: CASSIRGNTEAFF. The CDR3 bases are TGTGCCAGCAGTATCCGAGGGAACACTGAAGCTTTCTTT. The V gene is TRBV2, the J gene TRBJ1-1, with no clear D. From germline, CDR1 is SNHLY and CDR2 FYNNEI. V was cut by 5 bases and J by 1 base, with 8 bases left in between. CDR3 size: 13 residues.

The rearrangement uses TRBV6-5 and TRBJ1-2; no clear D gene. With 6 bases removed from V and 4 bases from J, the gap between germline ends came to 12 bases. The CDR3 loop spans 13 amino acids. Looked up from germline, CDR1 is MNHEY and CDR2 is SVGAGI. The CDR3 loop is CASSPQGSYGYTF. The DNA of the CDR3 is TGTGCCAGCAGCCCCCAAGGGAGCTATGGCTACACCTTC.

The chain links TRBV28 to TRBJ2-5, with D possibly TRBD2 on 6 matching bases. CDR3 length equals 14 residues. CDR1 and CDR2 from the germline V gene are MDHEN and SYDVKM. V gave up 6 bases and J gave up 4 bases, with 15 bases separating them. The CDR3: CASSPGSGRETQYF. The CDR3 DNA reads TGTGCCAGCAGCCCCGGGTCCGGGAGAGAGACCCAGTACTTC.

V and J are TRBV9 and TRBJ1-2; 7 bases agree with TRBD1. Unmatched junction bases numbered 6, after V lost 0 bases and J lost 7 bases. Germline V lookup: CDR1 SGDLS, CDR2 YYNGEE. The CDR3 is 14 residues long. CDR3 protein: CASSVGETGSGYTF. The CDR3 coding sequence is TGTGCCAGCAGCGTAGGGGAGACAGGGTCTGGCTACACCTTC.